These T cell receptor beta chains were read from a single sample in a study of blood T cell repertoires in COVID-19. The repertoire was sequenced with immunoSEQ multiplex PCR; TCRdb's copy has only in-frame clones and lacks some. In the table there are about 130,000 clones, around 85% of which are singletons. Material for sequencing was peripheral blood. The receptor source for this set is a woman aged 45-60 years with acute or convalescent COVID-19. Each CDR3 is given with its conserved first and last residue. Fields, in order: D gene, clone size, V gene, J gene, CDR3 DNA, CDR3 protein. D genes are given only for firm matches. Expanded clones get a size class; other rows say once, few or many, or leave the size out.

TRBD1	-	TRBV6-1	TRBJ1-4	TGTGCCAGCAGTGGCATACGGGACAGGGGGGATGAAAAACTGTTTTTT	CASSGIRDRGDEKLFF
-	-	TRBV12-5	TRBJ1-3	TGTGCTAGTGGTTTGCCCCCATTCTCTGGAAACACCATATATTTT	CASGLPPFSGNTIYF
-	-	TRBV5-6	TRBJ1-2	TGTGCCAGCAGCTCCGGGACATGGGCTGGCTACACCTTC	CASSSGTWAGYTF
-	once	TRBV10-1	TRBJ1-1	TGCGCCAGCAGAACAGGGATGAACACTGAAGCTTTCTTT	CASRTGMNTEAFF
TRBD2	few	TRBV6-1	TRBJ2-3	TGTGCCAGCAGTGTTATTAGCGGGGGCCCTCAAGATACGCAGTATTTT	CASSVISGGPQDTQYF
TRBD2	-	TRBV5-6	TRBJ2-2	TGTGCCAGCAGCTTGGCGGCGGGGGGCGTCGGGGAGCTGTTTTTT	CASSLAAGGVGELFF
-	once	TRBV5-1	TRBJ2-7	TGCGCCAGCAGCTCGGGGTTAGGACACGCGGCGGGAGAGCAGTACTTC	CASSSGLGHAAGEQYF
TRBD1	-	TRBV29-1	TRBJ1-2	TGCAGCGTTGAATGGGACAGGGGAAAATCTGGCTACACCTTC	CSVEWDRGKSGYTF
-	-	TRBV4-1	TRBJ2-1	TGCGCCAGCAGCCACGGGGGTAATGAGCAGTTCTTC	CASSHGGNEQFF
-	-	TRBV2	TRBJ1-1	TGTGCCAGCAGTGGTGCAGGTGAAGCTTTCTTT	CASSGAGEAFF
TRBD1	-	TRBV11-2	TRBJ2-3	TGTGCCAGCAGCTTAGAGAGGGGGCGATCAGATACGCAGTATTTT	CASSLERGRSDTQYF
TRBD1	-	TRBV19	TRBJ2-7	TGTGCCAGTAGGGACCGGGACAGGGCGTCCTACGAGCAGTACTTC	CASRDRDRASYEQYF
-	-	TRBV6-6	TRBJ1-1	TGTGCCAGCGTGGCCACTGAAGCTTTCTTT	CASVATEAFF
TRBD2	-	TRBV11-3	TRBJ2-1	TGTGCCAGCAGCTTAGGACTAGCGGGGTACAATGAGCAGTTCTTC	CASSLGLAGYNEQFF
-	-	TRBV6-1	TRBJ1-3	TGTGCCAGCAGTGTCGCCGGGGGGAAGGGCATCTCTGGAAACACCATATATTTT	CASSVAGGKGISGNTIYF
TRBD1	-	TRBV6-4	TRBJ2-7	TGTGCCAGCAGTGACAAGGGTTCCGGGACAGGTCGCTACGAGCAGTACTTC	CASSDKGSGTGRYEQYF
-	-	TRBV30	TRBJ1-2	TGTGCCTGGAAGTGGAGCGGGGGGCACTATGGCTACACCTTC	CAWKWSGGHYGYTF
TRBD1	-	TRBV5-1	TRBJ1-6	TGCGCCAGCAGCTACGGACAGGGTCAGTCACCCCTCCACTTT	CASSYGQGQSPLHF
TRBD2	-	TRBV5-8	TRBJ2-7	TGTGCCAGCAGCTCGGGTGCTAGCGGGGCCTACGAGCAGTACTTC	CASSSGASGAYEQYF
TRBD1	-	TRBV19	TRBJ1-5	TGTGCCAGTAGTATTGGGACAGCCCTTAATCAGCCCCAGCATTTT	CASSIGTALNQPQHF
-	once	TRBV3-1/TRBV3-2	TRBJ2-2	TGTGCCAGCAGCCAAATGTTGGGGGCGGACGGGGAGCTGTTTTTT	CASSQMLGADGELFF
TRBD1	-	TRBV6-5	TRBJ1-4	TGTGCCAGCAGTTTACAGGGGGCGTTCAGTGAAAAACTGTTTTTT	CASSLQGAFSEKLFF
TRBD1	-	TRBV5-1	TRBJ1-2	TGCGCCAGCAGCTTGTGGGCCTCACAGGGGGACTATGGCTACACCTTC	CASSLWASQGDYGYTF
-	-	TRBV24-1	TRBJ1-5	TGTGCCACCAGTGATGGGGGGGCAGGCAATCAGCCCCAGCATTTT	CATSDGGAGNQPQHF
-	-	TRBV5-1	TRBJ2-4	TGCGCCAGCAGCTTGGAGGCAGGGGGGTCCAAAAACATTCAGTACTTC	CASSLEAGGSKNIQYF